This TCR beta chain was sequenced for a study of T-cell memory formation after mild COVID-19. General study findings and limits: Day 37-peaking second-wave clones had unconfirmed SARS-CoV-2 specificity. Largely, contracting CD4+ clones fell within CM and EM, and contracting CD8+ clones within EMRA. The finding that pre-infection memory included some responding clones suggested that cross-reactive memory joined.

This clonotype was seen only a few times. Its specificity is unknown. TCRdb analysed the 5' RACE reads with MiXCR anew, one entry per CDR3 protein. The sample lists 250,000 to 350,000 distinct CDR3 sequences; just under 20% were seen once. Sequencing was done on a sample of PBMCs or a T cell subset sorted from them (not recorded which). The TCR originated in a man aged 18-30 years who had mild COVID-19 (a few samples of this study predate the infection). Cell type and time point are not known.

CDR3 in DNA: TGTGCCAGCAGTTACCCCTTTCACGGCCGGGGGGGTAATGAGCAGTTCTTC. Translated: CASSYPFHGRGGNEQFF. The chain uses TRBV6-2 or TRBV6-3 and TRBJ2-1; 8 bases are a match to TRBD2. The length of the CDR3 is 17 residues. Germline trimming cut 2 bases from V and 7 bases from J; bases unmatched to any gene: 13. Germline CDR1 is MNHEY and CDR2 is SVGEGT.